This entry concerns a single T cell receptor beta chain. The specificity of this receptor is unknown. Per-base quality was not reported, and no clone a single base away is much larger than it. The CDR3 spans 14 residues, from the cysteine through the phenylalanine. The CDR3 DNA has 42 bases and is translated from base 1. Trimming removed 2 bases from V and 0 bases from J, leaving 5 bases between the germline ends. CDR1 and CDR2 are drawn from the germline V gene: MDHEN, SYDVKM. TCRbeta CDR3 regions were amplified from genomic DNA using the immunoSEQ Assay, a bias-controlled multiplex PCR. Processing in the source paper ran as follows. The number of nucleated cells in each sample was estimated from the amplification of reference gene primers within the assay. Sequence reads were collapsed and filtered to measure the absolute abundance of every unique TCRbeta CDR3 rearrangement. Productive Simpson clonality was computed per sample as the square root of Simpson's diversity index over productive rearrangements. This immuneACCESS table, as held by TCRdb, lists in-frame sequences with V and J called but not all clones. Of the missing ones, under half trace to an unresolved V gene in checked studies; the others have no known cause. V and J calls and clone size are those listed in that table; D and trimming were worked out from the DNA. The sample table lists approximately 300,000 clones, roughly 86% of them with a count of one. Approximately 2.4% of the sample goes to the ten largest clones.

This sample stems from a study of blood T cell repertoires in COVID-19 (dated by TCRdb to about 2020). Describing the broader study: Samples from collaborators originated in the United States, Italy and Spain and spanned both the acute and convalescent phases of COVID-19. The material from the prospective study consisted of cDNA or gDNA derived from T cells, B-cell-depleted T cells, or PBMCs. The dataset comprised deeply sampled blood TCRbeta repertoires from subjects exposed to, actively infected with, or recovered from COVID-19. The repertoires were released in a freely available public database intended as a resource for research on the immune response to SARS-CoV-2. The samples were drawn from the first 160 participants of the ongoing ImmuneRACE study and from 1,200 or so subjects provided by 6 global collaborators. The sample metadata nearly always contained a de-identified subject ID, COVID-19 status, age in years and sex. Where available, HLA class I and class II types were obtained from metadata supplied by the sample provider rather than from assay-based typing. Findings and caveats that apply to the study as a whole: The amount of clinical and demographic metadata varied by source and participant and was provided uncurated.

Enrolling through a virtual design, the prospective study's participants ranged in age from about 18 to 100 years and lived across around 25 United States geographic areas. To assign participants to cohorts, the prospective study relied on clinical history that participants themselves reported in a screening survey and a study questionnaire. Recovered participants in ImmuneRACE Cohort 3 were defined as having two consecutive negative NP/OP PCR tests, clearance from a healthcare professional, or resolution of symptoms. Each participant in the prospective study had whole blood, serum and a nasopharyngeal or oropharyngeal swab collected by mobile phlebotomists. Over a roughly 2-month period, participants in the prospective study had the option of providing additional blood draws and questionnaires. Before DNA extraction, prospective study blood samples were shipped either frozen or at room temperature.

Sequenced material: PBMCs or T cells enriched from blood (not recorded which). The chain couples TRBV28 to TRBJ2-1; TRBD2 is a weak D gene call, 5 bases matching. This clonotype was sampled from a woman aged 18-29 years who had recovered from COVID-19. Here the CDR3 is given as CASSLLASYNEQFF. At the DNA level, the sequence is TGTGCCAGCAGTTTACTAGCCTCCTACAATGAGCAGTTCTTC.